This T cell receptor (beta chain) was obtained from a study of identical twins. This CDR3 spans 16 amino acids. The V and J ends lost 5 bases and 7 bases respectively, with 24 bases between them. For this clonotype: It may be a read error: a sequence one base away is much more abundant.

From the 5' RACE reads, TCRdb called clonotypes with MiXCR, one entry per CDR3 protein. This table holds 1.5 million or so distinct CDR3 sequences, less than 40% found once. The source of this sequence is a newborn girl in good health. The chain is built from TRBV12-3 or TRBV12-4 and TRBJ2-7; D call uncertain. Sequenced: cord blood. Here the CDR3 reads CASSRPTRITHNEQYF. CDR3 coding DNA: TGTGCCAGCAGTCGGCCGACCCGGATAACACACAATGAGCAGTACTTC.